A selection of T cell receptor beta chains follows, all from one sample in a study of T cells expressing NK-cell markers. Reanalyzing the 5' RACE reads, TCRdb keeps one entry per CDR3 protein, without DNA. Recorded here are about 150,000 distinct CDR3 sequences; the top ten clones represent less than 40%. The sample taken for sequencing was blood T cells: a sorted CD56 or NKG2C T cell subset, CD4+ or CD8+ T cells, or bulk PBMC T cells (not recorded which). The origin of the receptors is a woman between 45 and 65 years old in good health. CDR3s include the opening cysteine and the closing phenylalanine or tryptophan. The size of a clone is reported for some rows only, either as once, few or many, or as a class for expanded clones.

v_call	clone_size	j_call	cdr3_aa
TRBV5-1	NA	TRBJ2-3	CASSQHRGSTDTQYF
TRBV11-3	NA	TRBJ2-1	CASSLSSSSYNEQFF
TRBV12-5	NA	TRBJ2-1	CASGLLLAGGTSDEQFF
TRBV15	NA	TRBJ1-1	CATSIKVENTEAFF
TRBV2	NA	TRBJ2-1	CASSPGLAGGSWQFF
TRBV29-1	NA	TRBJ1-2	CSVDTTGGRSTNYGYTF
TRBV29-1	NA	TRBJ2-1	CSVDKSSGVYNEQFF
TRBV27	NA	TRBJ2-2	CASALGGTTNTGELFF
TRBV7-9	NA	TRBJ2-1	CASFEVGREEDEQFF
TRBV12-3/TRBV12-4	NA	TRBJ2-3	CASRGKMGVPVSKIAQYF
TRBV24-1	NA	TRBJ2-2	CATSSGLIGELFF
TRBV6-2/TRBV6-3	NA	TRBJ1-1	CASSYSPRPDTEAFF
TRBV4-1	NA	TRBJ2-5	CASSPYLRAQTQYF
TRBV27	NA	TRBJ2-4	CASSLNGGDIQYF
TRBV11-3	medium-sized	TRBJ2-1	CASSARTSGSYNEQFF
TRBV2	NA	TRBJ2-5	CASSEASGRAGQETQYF
TRBV6-1	NA	TRBJ2-3	CASRAQGGRAVDTQYF
TRBV4-2	NA	TRBJ2-3	CASSPQDRGEDTQYF
TRBV11-3	NA	TRBJ2-3	CASSLDGQQAATDTQYF
TRBV2	NA	TRBJ1-6	CASSTWDGGFSPLHF
TRBV3-1	NA	TRBJ2-1	CASSRAGTSLYNEQFF
TRBV7-9	NA	TRBJ2-7	CASLDSPYEQYF
TRBV6-2/TRBV6-3	NA	TRBJ2-7	CASTDPRDWVYEQYF
TRBV15	NA	TRBJ2-5	CATARGRTETLQETQYF
TRBV24-1	NA	TRBJ2-2	CATSEGSHTGELFF
TRBV7-9	NA	TRBJ2-3	CASSSTGTGQPDTQYF
TRBV6-2/TRBV6-3	NA	TRBJ1-1	CASSLGPPEAFF
TRBV5-1	NA	TRBJ1-3	CASCPDGSSGNTIYF
TRBV5-1	NA	TRBJ1-2	CASSSTGVLGYGYTF
TRBV3-1	NA	TRBJ2-2	CASSQAAGRGPGELFF
TRBV30	NA	TRBJ2-1	CTQDRGNEQFF
TRBV6-6	NA	TRBJ2-3	CASSEGHNTQYF
TRBV12-3/TRBV12-4	NA	TRBJ2-1	CASSFGTSGYNEQFF
TRBV7-9	NA	TRBJ1-1	CASSGWTGAQNSEAFF
TRBV7-9	NA	TRBJ2-1	CASSLALPPESVDEQFF